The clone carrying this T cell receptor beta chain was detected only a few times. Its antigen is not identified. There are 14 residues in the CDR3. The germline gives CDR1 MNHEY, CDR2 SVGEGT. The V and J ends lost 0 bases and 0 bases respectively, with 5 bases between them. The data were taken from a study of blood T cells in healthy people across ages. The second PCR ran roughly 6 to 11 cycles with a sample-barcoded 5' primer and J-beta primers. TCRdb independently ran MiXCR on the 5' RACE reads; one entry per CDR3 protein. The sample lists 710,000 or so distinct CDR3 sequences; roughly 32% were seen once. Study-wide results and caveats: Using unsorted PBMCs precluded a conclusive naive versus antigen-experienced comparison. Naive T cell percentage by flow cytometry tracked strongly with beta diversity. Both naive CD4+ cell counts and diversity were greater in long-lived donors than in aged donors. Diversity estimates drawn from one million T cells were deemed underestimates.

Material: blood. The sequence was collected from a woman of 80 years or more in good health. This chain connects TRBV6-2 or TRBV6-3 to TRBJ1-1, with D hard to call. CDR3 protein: CASSYSRMNTEAFF. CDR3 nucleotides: TGTGCCAGCAGTTACTCGAGGATGAACACTGAAGCTTTCTTT.